This entry lists 14 T cell receptor beta chains sequenced from one sample in a study of CD8 T cells in ankylosing spondylitis. Broader study findings: The study identified a TCR beta motif of roughly eight highly homologous variants that appeared characteristic of ankylosing spondylitis blood.

One entry per CDR3 protein results from TCRdb running MiXCR on the 5' RACE reads. Here the sample spans some 840,000 distinct CDR3 sequences, approximately 10% being singletons. What these receptors recognize is not known. The source material was blood, either unsorted or a sorted T cell fraction (not recorded which). These receptors came from a male donor with ankylosing spondylitis.

This clonotype was picked up a small number of times. The chain employs TRBV7-2 and TRBJ1-1; possibly TRBD1 for D (5 bases). Germline V gene sequence: CDR1 SGHTA, CDR2 FQGNSA. The CDR3 sequence is 14 residues long. V shed 5 bases and J shed 4 bases, with 14 bases lying between them. The CDR3 is CASSPGGRSTEAFF. CDR3 nucleotides: TGTGCCAGCAGCCCCGGGGGACGATCCACTGAAGCTTTCTTT.

This clonotype was seen a handful of times. The V gene is TRBV12-3 or TRBV12-4, the J gene TRBJ2-5; 11 nucleotides align to TRBD2. V dropped 0 bases and J dropped 1; count of bases not matched to a gene: 4. This CDR3 region has 17 residues. DNA for the CDR3: TGTGCCAGCAGTTTAGCGCGGCTAGCGGGGGGCCAAGAGACCCAGTACTTC. The encoded protein is CASSLARLAGGQETQYF.

This clonotype has a count of ten or more. V usage is TRBV20-1 and J usage is TRBJ1-2; D unresolved. The CDR3 covers 14 residues. Germline CDR1 and CDR2: DFQATT and SNEGSKA (reference sequence). Deletions cut 0 bases from V and 4 bases from J, with 12 bases between. The DNA of the CDR3 is TGCAGTGCTAGAGAGACGAGAACTTTCTATGGCTACACCTTC. The encoded protein is CSARETRTFYGYTF.

This rearrangement joins TRBV20-1 to TRBJ1-2; D possibly corresponds to TRBD1 (6 bases). In germline, CDR1 is DFQATT, CDR2 SNEGSKA (reference sequence). V lost 5 bases to trimming and J lost 0 bases, with 10 bases between them. The CDR3 is 13 residues long. The CDR3 DNA follows: TGCAGTGCTCGACAGGTTTCTAACTATGGCTACACCTTC. Translating gives CSARQVSNYGYTF.

This chain links TRBV4-2 with TRBJ2-7, with 7 bases that match TRBD1. CDR1 and CDR2 from the germline V gene are LGHNA and YNFKEQ. J lost 0 bases, V lost 1 base, and 6 bases had no gene match. The CDR3 extends over 16 amino acids. This CDR3 is CASSQGQGGSSYEQYF. CDR3 nucleotides: TGTGCCAGCAGCCAAGGACAGGGTGGAAGCTCCTACGAGCAGTACTTC.

V is TRBV6-2 or TRBV6-3 and J is TRBJ2-1; no clear D gene. V was trimmed by 5 bases and J by 9 bases, leaving 14 bases between them. The germline V gene encodes CDR1 MNHEY and CDR2 SVGEGT. This CDR3 comprises 13 residues. The CDR3 loop reads CASSPIFRGEQFF. In nucleotides, the CDR3 is TGTGCCAGCAGTCCTATATTCAGAGGTGAGCAGTTCTTC.

The chain uses TRBV4-3 and TRBJ2-7; TRBD2 matches at 9 bases. Germline trimming cut 0 bases from V and 6 bases from J; bases unmatched to any gene: 3. The germline CDR1 and CDR2 sequences are LGHNA and YSLEER. CDR3 length: 14 residues. The CDR3 loop is CASSQDSSGAEQYF. The CDR3 nucleotides are TGCGCCAGCAGCCAAGATTCTAGCGGGGCCGAGCAGTACTTC.

This clonotype appeared many times. The CDR3 bases are TGTGCCAGCAGTTTCCTAGCGGACAGCGCCTACAATGAGCAGTTCTTC. Translated: CASSFLADSAYNEQFF. The gene calls are TRBV12-3 or TRBV12-4 and TRBJ2-1; a possible D gene is TRBD2 (7 bases). The CDR3 has 16 amino acids. V shed 3 bases and J shed 2 bases, with 14 bases lying between them.

This clonotype was seen a handful of times. The V gene is TRBV3-1, the J gene TRBJ1-1, with D uncertain. V was cut by 4 bases and J by 5 bases, with 11 bases left in between. The CDR3 spans 13 residues. CDR1 is LGHDT, CDR2 YNNKEL, per germline (reference sequence). DNA of the CDR3: TGTGCCAGCAGCCGCCTCGGGTTAACTGAAGCTTTCTTT. It is translated as CASSRLGLTEAFF.

This clonotype was counted ten times or more. V usage is TRBV20-1 and J usage is TRBJ2-3, with D hard to call. The CDR3 extends over 11 amino acids. Trimming stripped 6 bases from V and 1 base from J, with 5 bases between. CDR1 is DFQATT and CDR2 is SNEGSKA in the germline V gene (reference sequence). CDR3: CSAEGTDTQYF. DNA of the CDR3: TGCAGTGCGGAAGGCACAGATACGCAGTATTTT.

The V and J genes are TRBV18 and TRBJ2-3; possibly TRBD1 for D (5 bases). The CDR3 loop spans 15 amino acids. CDR1 is KGHSH, CDR2 LQKENI, per germline. V was shortened by 0 bases and J by 4 bases, with 11 bases between the two germline ends. CDR3 DNA: TGTGCCAGCTCACCACCAAGCGCAGGGTCAGATACGCAGTATTTT. Its protein product is CASSPPSAGSDTQYF.

This clonotype occurred many times. This sequence joins TRBV5-1 and TRBJ1-1, with D maybe TRBD1 (5 bases). This CDR3 is 14 amino acids long. Germline V gene data show CDR1 as SGHRS and CDR2 as YFSETQ. V was trimmed by 4 bases and J by 0 bases, leaving 10 bases between them. The CDR3 sequence: CASSPGLMNTEAFF. The CDR3 coding sequence is TGCGCCAGCAGCCCGGGACTGATGAACACTGAAGCTTTCTTT.

This clonotype has at least ten counts. This sequence joins TRBV20-1 and TRBJ2-5, with D perhaps TRBD1 (6 bases). The germline gives CDR1 DFQATT, CDR2 SNEGSKA (reference sequence). Deletions cut 6 bases from V and 5 bases from J, with 13 bases between. The CDR3 is 12 residues long. The CDR3 reads CSAEQGWETQYF. CDR3 coding DNA: TGCAGTGCCGAACAGGGATGGGAGACCCAGTACTTC.

This clonotype occurred a few times. CDR3 region: CSARAPGMNTEAFF. The CDR3 DNA reads as TGCAGTGCTAGAGCCCCAGGAATGAACACTGAAGCTTTCTTT. The gene calls are TRBV20-1 and TRBJ1-1, with D unclear. The CDR3 has 14 amino acids. Germline CDR1 DFQATT, CDR2 SNEGSKA (reference sequence). The V gene lost 1 base and the J gene lost 0 bases, with 9 bases spanning the gap.